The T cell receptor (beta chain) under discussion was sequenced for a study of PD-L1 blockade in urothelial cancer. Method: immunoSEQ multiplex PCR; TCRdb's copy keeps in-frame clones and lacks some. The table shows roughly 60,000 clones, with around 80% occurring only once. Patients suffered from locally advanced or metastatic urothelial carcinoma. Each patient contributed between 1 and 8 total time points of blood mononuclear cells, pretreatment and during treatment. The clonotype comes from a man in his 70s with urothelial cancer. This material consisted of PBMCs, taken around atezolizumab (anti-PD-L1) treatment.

CDR3 DNA sequence: TGTGCCAGCAGCTTGGGGGGACAGGGGATGCGACCGTACACCTTC. Protein sequence: CASSLGGQGMRPYTF. The rearrangement uses TRBV5-6 and TRBJ1-2, with 10 bases fitting TRBD1. This CDR3 contains 15 residues. Germline V gene sequence: CDR1 SGHDT, CDR2 YYEEEE. With 0 bases clipped from V and 11 bases from J, the junction kept 10 bases outside the gene matches.